The 30 T cell receptor beta chains listed next were all sequenced from one sample in a study of vaccination and CD4 T cells after COVID-19. Treatment specified: approximately 9-day PBMC culture with coronavirus spike peptide pools or control peptides (ViraFEST assay). The antigens for these receptors are not known. The Oncomine TCR Beta short-read assay sequenced DNA from cultured CD4+ T cells. From the PCR reads, TCRdb called clonotypes with MiXCR, one entry per CDR3 protein. This table has over 9,500 distinct CDR3 sequences, more than 25% appearing once. Sequencing was carried out using cultured CD4+ T cells from blood. The receptors stem from a human donor with COVID-19.

The chain uses TRBV7-2 and TRBJ2-5; 12 positions match TRBD2. Trimming took 5 bases from V and 8 from J; bases not matched to a gene: 9. CDR3 length equals 15 residues. CDR1 SGHTA and CDR2 FQGNSA come from the germline V gene. The CDR3 DNA follows: TGTGCCAGCAGCATTACTAGCGGGGGGTTCCAAACCCAGTACTTC. Translated, it gives CASSITSGGFQTQYF.

The chain couples TRBV20-1 to TRBJ2-3; 11 nucleotides agree with TRBD1. Germline-derived CDR1 and CDR2 are DFQATT and SNEGSKA (reference sequence). V trimming: 0 bases; J trimming: 3 bases; junction bases outside the gene matches: 8. The CDR3 totals 17 residues. This CDR3 is CSARDITGTGGTDTQYF. In DNA form, the CDR3 reads TGCAGTGCTAGAGATATAACCGGGACAGGGGGAACAGATACGCAGTATTTT.

This clonotype was observed a few times. Written as DNA, the CDR3 is TGTGCCAGTAACCCTAGGGGGCGGAACACTGAAGCTTTCTTT. This encodes CASNPRGRNTEAFF. The chain recombines TRBV19 with TRBJ1-1; 7 bases agree with TRBD1. Germline CDR1 is LNHDA and CDR2 is SQIVND (reference sequence). The CDR3 is 14 amino acids. V lost 7 bases, J lost 1 base, and 6 bases stayed unmatched.

This clonotype came up once. The V call is TRBV6-1, the J call TRBJ1-4; 9 nucleotides agree with TRBD1. CDR1 and CDR2 from the germline V gene are MNHNS and SASEGT. The CDR3 sequence is 13 residues long. The V segment lost 10 bases and the J segment 6 bases; nucleotides outside the gene matches: 6. The CDR3 region is CAINRDRDEKLFF. CDR3 nucleotide sequence: TGTGCCATCAACCGGGACAGGGATGAAAAACTGTTTTTT.

This chain joins TRBV14 and TRBJ2-7; D may match TRBD1 or TRBD2 (5 bases each). The CDR3 length is 15 residues. Germline V CDR1 and CDR2: SGHDN, FVKESK. Trimming left V 1 base short and J 4 bases short, with 14 bases between. CDR3 DNA: TGTGCCAGCAGCCAAGCCGGGACGGGGCCGTACGAGCAGTACTTC. It is translated as CASSQAGTGPYEQYF.

This clonotype was recorded a few times. The chain uses TRBV5-1 and TRBJ1-6, with TRBD1 matching 7 bases. The germline V gene encodes CDR1 SGHRS and CDR2 YFSETQ. This CDR3 spans 16 amino acids. V was clipped by 0 bases and J by 7 bases; unmatched bases: 7. The CDR3 DNA sequence: TGCGCCAGCAGCTTGGCATCGGTCAGGGGGAATTCACCCCTCCACTTT. It codes for CASSLASVRGNSPLHF.

The chain joins TRBV2 to TRBJ2-2; 9 positions match TRBD2. With 4 bases clipped from V and 1 base from J, the junction kept 4 bases outside the gene matches. CDR3 length: 16 amino acids. In germline, CDR1 is SNHLY, CDR2 FYNNEI. CDR3 loop: CASSVHSGGNTGELFF. The CDR3 DNA follows: TGTGCCAGCAGTGTTCATAGCGGGGGGAACACCGGGGAGCTGTTTTTT.

This clonotype was seen only a few times. The chain is built from TRBV6-1 and TRBJ1-4; 7 bases line up with TRBD1. Germline lookup yields CDR1 MNHNS and CDR2 SASEGT. The CDR3 contains 15 residues. J gave up 1 base and V 7 bases, and 6 bases lay outside the gene matches. The CDR3 coding sequence is TGTGCCAGCAAATGGGACAGCCGAACTAATGAAAAACTGTTTTTT. Translating gives CASKWDSRTNEKLFF.

This clonotype was counted only a few times. The V and J genes are TRBV21-1 and TRBJ1-2; TRBD1 reflects the table's D call only, with no check against the DNA. TRBV21-1 counts as a pseudogene. The CDR3 consists of 14 residues. CDR3 amino acids: CASAQGPLGYGYTF. In nucleotides, the CDR3 is TGTGCCAGCGCACAGGGGCCCCTCGGCTATGGCTACACCTTC.

V and J are TRBV7-9 and TRBJ1-1; D ambiguous. Germline lookup yields CDR1 SEHNR and CDR2 FQNEAQ (reference sequence). The CDR3 is 15 amino acids. V was cut by 1 base and J by 3 bases, with 12 bases left in between. The CDR3: CASSLEIFGDTEAFF. The CDR3 nucleotides read TGTGCCAGCAGCTTAGAGATTTTCGGGGACACTGAAGCTTTCTTT. Looking up the rest from reference TRBV7-9 and TRBJ1-1 gives the full variable domain: DTGVSQNPRHKITKRGQNVTFRCDPISEHNRLYWYRQTLGQGPEFLTYFQNEAQLEKSRLLSDRFSAERPKGSFSTLEIQRTEQGDSAMYLCASSLEIFGDTEAFFGQGTRLTVV.

V is TRBV19 and J is TRBJ2-7; 14 bases fit TRBD2. The CDR3 loop spans 18 amino acids. Germline V gives CDR1 LNHDA, CDR2 SQIVND (reference sequence). V shed 4 bases, J shed 0 bases, and the junction held 8 bases outside the gene matches. In DNA form, the CDR3 reads TGTGCCAGTAGTAGCGGACTAGCGGGGGGTCCGAGCTCCTACGAGCAGTACTTC. It encodes CASSSGLAGGPSSYEQYF. The variable domain in full, with the rest retrieved from reference TRBV19 and TRBJ2-7, is DGGITQSPKYLFRKEGQNVTLSCEQNLNHDAMYWYRQDPGQGLRLIYYSQIVNDFQKGDIAEGYSVSREKKESFPLTVTSAQKNPTAFYLCASSSGLAGGPSSYEQYFGPGTRLTVT.

This clonotype was recorded a few times. The CDR3 sequence is CASSIGQGDNQPQHF. In DNA form, the CDR3 reads TGTGCCAGCAGTATTGGACAGGGGGACAATCAGCCCCAGCATTTT. The gene calls are TRBV12-3 or TRBV12-4 and TRBJ1-5; 10 bases align to TRBD1. CDR3 length: 15 residues. V shed 5 bases and J 3 bases; nucleotides not matched to a gene: 4.

J is TRBJ2-1 and V is TRBV5-4, with D possibly TRBD2 on 5 matching bases. The CDR3 is made up of 14 amino acids. With 7 bases removed from V and 9 bases from J, the gap between germline ends came to 20 bases. Germline V gene data show CDR1 as SGHNT and CDR2 as YYREEE (reference sequence). CDR3 DNA sequence: TGTGCCAGCTCACCTGGGGAGCGCCGTGGTGAGCAGTTCTTC. Protein sequence: CASSPGERRGEQFF.

The chain links TRBV27 to TRBJ1-5; the match to TRBD1 covers 9 bases. There are 15 residues in the CDR3. Germline lookup yields CDR1 MNHEY and CDR2 SMNVEV (reference sequence). With 8 bases clipped from V and 7 bases from J, the junction kept 12 bases outside the gene matches. CDR3 region: CASGYYGTGNQPQHF. The CDR3 DNA sequence: TGTGCCAGCGGTTATTACGGGACAGGGAACCAGCCCCAGCATTTT.

This sequence joins TRBV15 and TRBJ2-7, with 7 bases matching TRBD1. CDR1 and CDR2 (germline): LNHNV, YYDKDF (reference sequence). V was pared by 3 bases and J by 3 bases, with 8 bases of the junction left unmatched. The CDR3 is 15 residues long. CDR3 coding DNA: TGTGCCACCAGCAGCTTTGCGACAGGGAACTACGAGCAGTACTTC. This codes for CATSSFATGNYEQYF.

The chain carries TRBV6-1 and TRBJ2-7; 13 nucleotides agree with TRBD2. V was clipped by 6 bases and J by 0 bases; unmatched bases: 11. CDR3 length equals 18 residues. In germline, CDR1 is MNHNS, CDR2 SASEGT. CDR3 loop: CASSPYSRLAGGSYEQYF. The DNA of the CDR3 is TGTGCCAGCAGCCCATACTCTCGACTAGCGGGGGGCTCCTACGAGCAGTACTTC.

J is TRBJ2-5 and V is TRBV7-2, with 9 bases fitting TRBD1. Trimming cost V 5 bases and J 2 bases; bases outside gene matches: 9. This CDR3 has 16 residues. Germline loops: CDR1 SGHTA, CDR2 FQGNSA. CDR3 residues: CASSTRDRATQETQYF. In DNA form, the CDR3 reads TGTGCCAGCAGCACCCGGGACAGGGCCACTCAAGAGACCCAGTACTTC. The entire variable domain, with the rest obtained from reference TRBV7-2 and TRBJ2-5, is as follows: GAGVSQSPSNKVTEKGKDVELRCDPISGHTALYWYRQSLGQGLEFLIYFQGNSAPDKSGLPSDRFSAERTGGSVSTLTIQRTQQEDSAVYLCASSTRDRATQETQYFGPGTRLLVL.

This clonotype was seen a few times. This CDR3 is CASSGTSIDEQYF. Written as DNA, the CDR3 is TGTGCCAGCAGTGGGACTAGTATCGACGAGCAGTACTTC. The V call is TRBV6-4, the J call TRBJ2-7; 7 positions match TRBD2. CDR3 length: 13 amino acids. Germline V lookup: CDR1 MRHNA, CDR2 SNTAGT. Trimming cost V 4 bases and J 5 bases; bases outside gene matches: 5.

This clonotype was observed a handful of times. The rearrangement uses TRBV30 and TRBJ1-2; D remains ambiguous. Trimming took off 0 bases at V and 4 bases at J, with 9 bases between the two ends. From germline, CDR1 is GTSNPN and CDR2 SVGIG (reference sequence). CDR3 length: 13 residues. The CDR3 is CAWSVLRVYGYTF. The CDR3 bases are TGTGCCTGGAGTGTTCTTCGCGTCTATGGCTACACCTTC.

This rearrangement joins TRBV25-1 to TRBJ2-5; D tentatively fits TRBD1 or TRBD2 (5 bases each). This CDR3 region has 14 residues. Trimming shortened V by 4 bases and J by 4 bases, and 13 bases separated the two germline ends. Per germline, CDR1 MGHDK and CDR2 SYGVNS. CDR3 region: CASSGRGVPETQYF. CDR3 in DNA: TGTGCCAGCAGTGGCCGAGGGGTCCCAGAGACCCAGTACTTC.

This chain joins TRBV2 and TRBJ2-1; the D gene is possibly TRBD1 (6 bases). In germline, CDR1 is SNHLY, CDR2 FYNNEI. Trimming left V 3 bases short and J 6 bases short, with 12 bases between. The CDR3 is 14 amino acids. CDR3 loop: CASSEQGPSNEQFF. CDR3 sequence (DNA): TGTGCCAGCAGTGAGCAGGGGCCCTCCAATGAGCAGTTCTTC.

This clonotype has only a few counts. The chain combines TRBV20-1 with TRBJ2-5, with D perhaps matching TRBD1 (6 bases). This CDR3 has 14 amino acids. Trimming took off 5 bases at V and 5 bases at J, with 18 bases between the two ends. CDR1 and CDR2 (germline): DFQATT, SNEGSKA (reference sequence). The CDR3 DNA is TGCAGTGCTCCGAACAGGGTCCGAGGGGAGACCCAGTACTTC. This translates into CSAPNRVRGETQYF.

V usage is TRBV28 and J usage is TRBJ1-3; D is unresolved. From germline, CDR1 is MDHEN and CDR2 SYDVKM. The ends were cut back, 3 bases at V and 6 bases at J, with 9 bases in the middle. The CDR3 is made up of 13 amino acids. This chain's CDR3 is CASSLAVLNTIYF. The DNA of the CDR3 is TGTGCCAGCAGTTTGGCCGTTTTAAACACCATATATTTT.

The V and J genes are TRBV11-1 and TRBJ1-4, with D uncertain. Trimming left V 4 bases short and J 5 bases short, with 2 bases between. The CDR3 has 11 residues. Germline-derived CDR1 and CDR2 are SGHAT and FQDESV (reference sequence). CDR3 nucleotides: TGTGCCAGCAGCTCAAATGAAAAACTGTTTTTT. This gives the protein CASSSNEKLFF.

The chain joins TRBV5-8 to TRBJ2-5; D is perhaps TRBD2 (6 bases). Germline CDR1 is SGHTS and CDR2 is YDEGEE. Trimming cost V 0 bases and J 0 bases, with 12 bases left between them. The length of the CDR3 is 16 residues. Written as DNA, the CDR3 is TGTGCCAGCAGCTTGGAGTACGGCGGGAACCAAGAGACCCAGTACTTC. It yields the protein CASSLEYGGNQETQYF.

The chain carries TRBV20-1 and TRBJ2-7, with TRBD1 identical over 8 bases. The V segment lost 3 bases and the J segment 0 bases; nucleotides outside the gene matches: 1. CDR1 and CDR2 from the germline V gene are DFQATT and SNEGSKA (reference sequence). The CDR3 runs 13 residues. This CDR3 reads CSARDRVSYEQYF. The CDR3 region has the DNA TGCAGTGCTAGGGACAGGGTCTCCTACGAGCAGTACTTC.

This chain uses TRBV6-2 or TRBV6-3 with TRBJ1-1, with 8 bases fitting TRBD1. Unmatched junction bases numbered 7, after V lost 7 bases and J lost 0 bases. CDR1 is MNHEY and CDR2 is SVGEGT in the germline V gene. CDR3 length: 15 amino acids. The CDR3 spells CASTDRQGMNTEAFF. The CDR3 coding sequence is TGTGCCAGCACTGACCGACAGGGGATGAACACTGAAGCTTTCTTT.

The count of this clonotype is one. This chain joins TRBV20-1 and TRBJ2-7; weak D call: TRBD2 (7 bases). The CDR3 has 14 amino acids. The V gene's germline CDR1 is DFQATT and CDR2 SNEGSKA (reference sequence). Trimming stripped 6 bases from V and 3 bases from J, with 18 bases between. The CDR3 sequence is CSAIGGGIGYEQYF. CDR3 in DNA: TGCAGTGCCATAGGGGGGGGGATTGGCTACGAGCAGTACTTC.

This clonotype was found a few times. CDR3 region: CASVLSGNQPQHF. The DNA for the CDR3 is TGTGCCAGTGTGTTATCCGGTAATCAGCCCCAGCATTTT. The V gene is TRBV19, the J gene TRBJ1-5; D not resolved. The CDR3 extends over 13 amino acids. The V end was cut by 8 bases, the J end by 4 bases, with 12 bases between. The germline V gene encodes CDR1 LNHDA and CDR2 SQIVND (reference sequence).

This clonotype was counted between two and nine times. V usage is TRBV20-1 and J usage is TRBJ2-3; TRBD2 matches 10 bases. CDR1 DFQATT and CDR2 SNEGSKA come from the germline V gene (reference sequence). The ends lost 3 bases at V and 6 bases at J; junction bases unmatched: 3. The CDR3 runs to 13 residues. The CDR3 protein is CSASLTSGDTQYF. The DNA for the CDR3 is TGCAGTGCTAGCTTGACTAGCGGGGATACGCAGTATTTT.